This T cell receptor beta chain was recovered during a study of T cell responses to AZD1222 COVID-19 vaccine. Overall study: Pooled in the analysis were second doses at about 4 or about 12 weeks. Study-wide results and limits: CD4 TCRs linked to vaccination spanned spike, dominating at 160-218 and 743-854. Just five or six AZD1222 recipients were seropositive at baseline.

This clone was counted a few times. Its antigen remains unknown. The V gene lost 6 bases and the J gene lost 5 bases, with 16 bases spanning the gap. CDR3 length: 14 residues. Looked up from germline, CDR1 is MDHEN and CDR2 is SYDVKM. The repertoire was sequenced with immunoSEQ multiplex PCR; TCRdb's copy has only in-frame clones and lacks some. The repertoire has 150,000 to 200,000 clones, about 94% of them found once; the top ten carry over 7.5%. This receptor was identified in an adult in good health. Sequencing used peripheral blood, obtained on day 0 of AZD1222 vaccination. V gene TRBV28 combines with J gene TRBJ1-1, with no clear D. For the CDR3, the DNA is TGTGCCAGCAGACTACTCGGCCCTTTAACTGAAGCTTTCTTT. The encoded protein is CASRLLGPLTEAFF.